A single sample gave rise to the 15 T cell receptor beta chains below, sequenced in a study of cytomegalovirus exposure and HLA in healthy donors. The study ran its PCR with 60 Vbeta and 13 Jbeta primers. TCRdb's table, derived via immunoSEQ multiplex PCR, lists solely in-frame clones and lacks some. The data contain about 120,000 clones, around 80% of them singletons. Sequencing was done on a sample of PBMCs. These receptors all stem from a young man in good health and CMV-seropositive.

The chain uses TRBV9 and TRBJ2-6; perhaps TRBD2 as D (7 bases). Germline values: CDR1 SGDLS, CDR2 YYNGEE. Trimming removed 3 bases from V and 1 base from J, with 14 bases in between. The CDR3 is 17 amino acids. The CDR3 nucleotides are TGTGCCAGCAGCGGCACAGGGCGGGGGTCTGGGGCCAACGTCCTGACTTTC. This sequence encodes CASSGTGRGSGANVLTF. Variable domain in full (rest from reference TRBV9 and TRBJ2-6): DSGVTQTPKHLITATGQRVTLRCSPRSGDLSVYWYQQSLDQGLQFLIQYYNGEERAKGNILERFSAQQFPDLHSELNLSSLELGDSALYFCASSGTGRGSGANVLTFGAGSRLTVL.

The chain employs TRBV21-1 and TRBJ1-3; the listed D gene, TRBD1, was not tested against the DNA. TRBV21-1 corresponds to a pseudogene. This CDR3 is built from 16 residues. The CDR3 loop reads CASSKLQGKGGNTIYF. Written as DNA, the CDR3 is TGTGCCAGCAGCAAGCTACAGGGGAAGGGGGGAAACACCATATATTTT.

This clone was detected a few times. This chain joins TRBV6-5 and TRBJ2-7, with 8 positions matching TRBD1. The CDR3 is 15 amino acids. The germline gives CDR1 MNHEY, CDR2 SVGAGI. After removal of 5 bases from V and 6 bases from J, the junction contained 12 bases not matched to a gene. In nucleotides, the CDR3 is TGTGCCAGCAGTCCCCGGACAGGGAGATGGGGCGAGCAGTACTTC. It yields the protein CASSPRTGRWGEQYF.

This clone was detected only once. The genes are TRBV18 and TRBJ2-6; the match to TRBD1 covers 8 bases. V trimming: 0 bases; J trimming: 4 bases; junction bases outside the gene matches: 14. The germline V gene encodes CDR1 KGHSH and CDR2 LQKENI. The CDR3 has 20 residues. In nucleotides, the CDR3 is TGTGCCAGCTCACCACCGCTCGGACAGGGCTCCCACGGGGGGGCCAACGTCCTGACTTTC. Encoded protein: CASSPPLGQGSHGGANVLTF.

This rearrangement joins TRBV6-5 to TRBJ2-1; D not resolved. Germline CDR1 is MNHEY and CDR2 is SVGAGI. Trimming pared 0 bases from V and 3 bases from J, leaving 12 bases between. The CDR3 sequence is 16 residues long. Here the CDR3 reads CASSYSSRSGYNEQFF. The CDR3, as DNA: TGTGCCAGCAGTTACTCATCCCGGTCTGGCTACAATGAGCAGTTCTTC.

This clone was detected only once. This chain links TRBV6-5 with TRBJ2-5; 7 bases line up with TRBD1. The last part of the DNA fits TRBJ2-7 better; the J call may be wrong. The CDR3 loop spans 13 amino acids. From germline, CDR1 is MNHEY and CDR2 SVGAGI. The CDR3 spells CASSPTGFYEQYF. For the CDR3, the DNA is TGTGCCAGCAGCCCGACAGGGTTCTACGAGCAGTACTTC.

This clone was seen more than once but under ten times. This chain connects TRBV9 to TRBJ2-1; 13 bases align to TRBD2. Germline CDR1 reads SGDLS; CDR2 reads YYNGEE. With V trimmed by 0 bases and J by 4 bases, 7 bases remained unmatched. CDR3 length: 18 residues. Here the CDR3 DNA reads TGTGCCAGCAGCGTAGCGCTCCCGGGACTAGCGGGATACAATGAGCAGTTCTTC. This codes for CASSVALPGLAGYNEQFF.

The chain uses TRBV18 and TRBJ2-1; D remains ambiguous. The CDR3 runs to 15 residues. Germline-derived CDR1 and CDR2 are KGHSH and LQKENI. Trimming took off 2 bases at V and 0 bases at J, with 8 bases between the two ends. CDR3 in amino acids: CASSPTASSYNEQFF. The CDR3 DNA is TGTGCCAGCTCACCAACAGCAAGCTCCTACAATGAGCAGTTCTTC.

The V gene is TRBV11-2, the J gene TRBJ2-7, with TRBD1 matching 8 bases. With V trimmed by 0 bases and J by 6 bases, 7 bases remained unmatched. CDR1 and CDR2 (germline): SGHAT, FQNNGV. The CDR3 extends over 15 amino acids. CDR3 nucleotide sequence: TGTGCCAGCAGCTTAGATCCCAGAACAGGGGGCGAGCAGTACTTC. Its protein product is CASSLDPRTGGEQYF. Using reference TRBV11-2 and TRBJ2-7 for the parts outside the CDR3, the full variable domain is EAGVAQSPRYKIIEKRQSVAFWCNPISGHATLYWYQQILGQGPKLLIQFQNNGVVDDSQLPKDRFSAERLKGVDSTLKIQPAKLEDSAVYLCASSLDPRTGGEQYFGPGTRLTVT.

This chain uses TRBV5-4 with TRBJ1-1, with D unresolved. The V gene lost 2 bases and the J gene lost 1 base, with 24 bases spanning the gap. CDR1 and CDR2 (germline): SGHNT, YYREEE (reference sequence). The CDR3 consists of 19 residues. The DNA for the CDR3 is TGTGCCAGCAGCTTTGAACAGCAAGTAAGACCTACAAAGAACACTGAAGCTTTCTTT. Its translation is CASSFEQQVRPTKNTEAFF. Based on the CDR3 plus reference TRBV5-4 and TRBJ1-1, the full variable domain is ETGVTQSPTHLIKTRGQQVTLRCSSQSGHNTVSWYQQALGQGPQFIFQYYREEENGRGNFPPRFSGLQFPNYSSELNVNALELDDSALYLCASSFEQQVRPTKNTEAFFGQGTRLTVV.

This rearrangement joins TRBV6-5 to TRBJ2-2, with 7 nucleotides matching TRBD2. The germline CDR1 and CDR2 sequences are MNHEY and SVGAGI. The CDR3 is 14 residues long. V was pared by 2 bases and J by 6 bases, with 3 bases of the junction left unmatched. In DNA, the CDR3 is TGTGCCAGCAGTTACGGGAGGGGTTCCGGGGAGCTGTTTTTT. Translated: CASSYGRGSGELFF.

This rearrangement joins TRBV19 to TRBJ2-1; D perhaps matches TRBD1 (5 bases). The V and J ends lost 4 bases and 8 bases respectively, with 6 bases between them. CDR1 and CDR2 from the germline V gene are LNHDA and SQIVND (reference sequence). The CDR3 runs to 11 residues. The CDR3 reads CASSRGHEQFF. As DNA, the CDR3 is TGTGCCAGTAGTAGGGGCCATGAGCAGTTCTTC.

The chain couples TRBV7-9 to TRBJ2-1, with 13 nucleotides matching TRBD2. The CDR3 is 16 residues long. J lost 1 base, V lost 5 bases, and 2 bases had no gene match. Germline V gene sequence: CDR1 SEHNR, CDR2 FQNEAQ (reference sequence). CDR3 region: CASSELAGGSYNEQFF. The DNA of the CDR3 is TGTGCCAGCAGCGAACTAGCGGGAGGGTCCTACAATGAGCAGTTCTTC.

The chain recombines TRBV11-2 with TRBJ2-7, with 9 bases aligning to TRBD2. Per the germline V gene, CDR1 is SGHAT and CDR2 is FQNNGV. The trim removed 1 base at V and 2 bases at J, leaving 6 bases unmatched. CDR3 length equals 16 residues. CDR3 protein: CASSLVRSSGTYEQYF. The CDR3 DNA reads as TGTGCCAGCAGCTTAGTTAGGTCTAGCGGGACCTACGAGCAGTACTTC. The full variable domain, with the rest looked up from reference TRBV11-2 and TRBJ2-7, is EAGVAQSPRYKIIEKRQSVAFWCNPISGHATLYWYQQILGQGPKLLIQFQNNGVVDDSQLPKDRFSAERLKGVDSTLKIQPAKLEDSAVYLCASSLVRSSGTYEQYFGPGTRLTVT.

This clone was found a few times. This chain links TRBV27 with TRBJ2-5, with 8 bases aligning to TRBD2. This CDR3 spans 13 amino acids. The ends lost 2 bases at V and 5 bases at J; junction bases unmatched: 1. In germline, CDR1 is MNHEY, CDR2 SMNVEV (reference sequence). This CDR3 is CASSLRLAETQYF. In DNA form, the CDR3 reads TGTGCCAGCAGTTTAAGACTAGCGGAGACCCAGTACTTC.